These T cell receptor beta chains were read from a single sample in a study of siplizumab effects on memory and regulatory T cells. Data came from immunoSEQ multiplex PCR; TCRdb stores just in-frame clones and leaves some out. Seen here are just over 60,000 clones, less than 80% observed once, and the top ten hold less than 0.55%. Specimen: memory CD4+ T cells sorted from blood. These receptors were collected from a human donor in good health. CDR3s include the opening cysteine and the closing phenylalanine or tryptophan. D genes are given only for firm matches. A clone size is listed for some rows: how often the clone was seen (once, few, many), or a class if it is expanded.

>-|TRBV9|-|TRBJ1-1
CASSAGLQGTEAFF
TGTGCCAGCAGCGCCGGGTTACAGGGCACTGAAGCTTTCTTT
>TRBD1|TRBV7-3|few|TRBJ1-3
CASSQGTAGNTIYF
TGTGCCAGCAGCCAGGGGACAGCTGGAAACACCATATATTTT
>-|TRBV6-4|-|TRBJ2-3
CASSDSPSGTDTQYF
TGTGCCAGCAGTGACTCGCCTAGCGGCACAGATACGCAGTATTTT
>TRBD1|TRBV7-3|-|TRBJ1-6
CASSFDRGKNSPLHF
TGTGCCAGCAGCTTTGACAGGGGGAAAAATTCACCCCTCCACTTT
>-|TRBV7-8|-|TRBJ2-3
CASRKTGVGTDTQYF
TGTGCCAGCAGGAAGACAGGAGTTGGTACAGATACGCAGTATTTT
>-|TRBV5-1|few|TRBJ2-1
CASSLGGGRDNEQFF
TGCGCCAGCAGCTTGGGAGGCGGAAGAGACAATGAGCAGTTCTTC
>TRBD2|TRBV6-5|-|TRBJ2-4
CASSYSGGGNKNIQYF
TGTGCCAGCAGTTACTCAGGCGGGGGGAACAAAAACATTCAGTACTTC
>-|TRBV6-6|-|TRBJ1-3
CASSSGGRGNTIYF
TGTGCCAGCAGTAGTGGGGGGCGCGGAAACACCATATATTTT
>-|TRBV20-1|once|TRBJ1-6
CSARVGSPLHF
TGCAGTGCTAGAGTCGGGTCACCCCTCCACTTT
>-|TRBV6-5|-|TRBJ1-2
CASSEGQNYGYTF
TGTGCCAGCAGTGAAGGACAGAACTATGGCTACACCTTC
>TRBD1|TRBV5-1|-|TRBJ1-1
CASSVTGSGALNTEAFF
TGCGCCAGCAGCGTGACAGGGTCGGGGGCCTTGAACACTGAAGCTTTCTTT
>-|TRBV4-2|-|TRBJ2-7
CASSQDRGAQYF
TGTGCCAGCAGCCAAGATCGAGGGGCCCAGTACTTC
>TRBD2|TRBV6-5|few|TRBJ2-5
CASRWTSGASGSQYF
TGTGCCAGCAGATGGACTAGCGGGGCTTCGGGGTCCCAGTACTTC
>TRBD1|TRBV28|-|TRBJ1-3
CASAGRRRGQGDGKVGNTIYF
TGTGCCAGCGCTGGTAGACGTAGGGGACAGGGGGACGGAAAGGTTGGAAACACCATATATTTT
>TRBD2|TRBV4-3|few|TRBJ2-1
CASSPNLSGGHNEQFF
TGCGCCAGCAGCCCAAATCTTAGCGGGGGGCACAATGAGCAGTTCTTC
>TRBD2|TRBV5-1|-|TRBJ2-3
CASSPAGTSNPDTQYF
TGCGCCAGCAGCCCGGCCGGGACTAGCAACCCAGATACGCAGTATTTT
>-|TRBV4-3|-|TRBJ1-4
CASSQRPSTNEKLFF
TGCGCCAGCAGCCAACGCCCCTCAACTAATGAAAAACTGTTTTTT
>TRBD2|TRBV6-1|-|TRBJ2-2
CASGLLAANTGELFF
TGTGCCAGCGGGCTACTAGCGGCGAACACCGGGGAGCTGTTTTTT
>-|TRBV18|-|TRBJ1-3
CASSPSSFSGNTIYF
TGTGCCAGCTCACCGAGTAGTTTCTCTGGAAACACCATATATTTT
>-|TRBV2|-|TRBJ1-3
CAIPGGGLEGNTIYF
TGTGCCATCCCCGGCGGGGGGCTAGAAGGAAACACCATATATTTT
>-|TRBV2|-|TRBJ1-1
CAMGQAGAEAFF
TGTGCCATGGGCCAGGCAGGGGCCGAAGCTTTCTTT
>-|TRBV23-1|-|TRBJ1-1
CASSPPENTEAFF
TGCGCCAGCAGTCCGCCCGAGAACACTGAAGCTTTCTTT
>TRBD1|TRBV15|-|TRBJ1-3
CATSRDGTVSGNTIYF
TGTGCCACCAGCAGGGACGGGACAGTTTCTGGAAACACCATATATTTT
>-|TRBV29-1|-|TRBJ1-4
CSGGGTANEKLFF
TGCAGCGGGGGGGGGACCGCTAATGAAAAACTGTTTTTT
>-|TRBV11-2|-|TRBJ1-2
CASSFDGTEIYGYTF
TGTGCCAGCAGCTTTGATGGCACCGAGATCTATGGCTACACCTTC
>-|TRBV7-9|-|TRBJ1-6
CASRDSSSYNSPLHF
TGTGCCAGCAGGGATTCCAGCTCCTATAATTCACCCCTCCACTTT
>TRBD2|TRBV19|once|TRBJ2-3
CASRRKRGGSDTQYF
TGTGCCAGTAGGAGAAAGCGGGGGGGCTCGGATACGCAGTATTTT
>-|TRBV5-4|once|TRBJ2-5
CASSVSRDRETQYF
TGTGCCAGCAGCGTTAGCCGGGATCGAGAGACCCAGTACTTC
>-|TRBV5-4|-|TRBJ1-1
CASSPDSNTEAFF
TGTGCCAGCAGCCCGGACAGTAACACTGAAGCTTTCTTT
>-|TRBV19|-|TRBJ2-5
CASSMGETQYF
TGTGCCAGTAGTATGGGAGAGACCCAGTACTTC
>-|TRBV4-2|-|TRBJ1-3
CASSQDEGNSGNTIYF
TGTGCCAGCAGCCAAGATGAGGGCAACTCTGGAAACACCATATATTTT
>TRBD1|TRBV10-3|-|TRBJ2-3
CAISESGTGTGTDTQYF
TGTGCCATCAGTGAGTCAGGGACAGGGACTGGCACAGATACGCAGTATTTT
>TRBD1|TRBV7-2|-|TRBJ1-5
CASSLGGTGNQPQHF
TGTGCCAGCAGCTTAGGGGGGACAGGGAATCAGCCCCAGCATTTT
>-|TRBV2|-|TRBJ2-2
CASSIWTSLGTGELFF
TGTGCCAGCAGTATCTGGACATCCCTGGGCACCGGGGAGCTGTTTTTT
>-|TRBV27|few|TRBJ1-1
CTASLRRNTEAFF
TGTACCGCCAGTCTGCGCAGGAACACTGAAGCTTTCTTT
>TRBD1|TRBV19|-|TRBJ1-6
CASRRRETGVASPLHF
TGTGCCAGTAGGAGGAGGGAGACAGGGGTTGCGTCACCCCTCCACTTT
>TRBD2|TRBV30|-|TRBJ2-5
CAWTAGGETQYF
TGTGCCTGGACAGCGGGGGGGGAGACCCAGTACTTC